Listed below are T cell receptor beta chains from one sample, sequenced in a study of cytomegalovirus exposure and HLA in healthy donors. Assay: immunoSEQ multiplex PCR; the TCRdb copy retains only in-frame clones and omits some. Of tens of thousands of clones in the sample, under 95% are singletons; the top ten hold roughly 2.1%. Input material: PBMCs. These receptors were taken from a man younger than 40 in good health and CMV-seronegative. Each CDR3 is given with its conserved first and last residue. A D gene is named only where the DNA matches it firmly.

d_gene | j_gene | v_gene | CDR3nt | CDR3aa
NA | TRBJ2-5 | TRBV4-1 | TGCGCCAGCAGCCAAGTTAGTTCAGGGGAAGGGACCCAGTACTTC | CASSQVSSGEGTQYF
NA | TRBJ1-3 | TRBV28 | TGTGCCAGCAGTCCCCTCGGGCGGGTGGGTGGAAACACCATATATTTT | CASSPLGRVGGNTIYF
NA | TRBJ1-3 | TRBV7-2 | TGTGCCAGCAGCTTAGGGAGGGGGGGCCACACCATATATTTT | CASSLGRGGHTIYF
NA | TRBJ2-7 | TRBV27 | TGTGCCAGCGCCCCGAGTGGGGCAGGGAGGTTCGAGCAGTACTTC | CASAPSGAGRFEQYF
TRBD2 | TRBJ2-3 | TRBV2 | TGTGCCAGCAGTGAATGGGGAGCGGGAGGGCCCGGAGATACGCAGTATTTT | CASSEWGAGGPGDTQYF
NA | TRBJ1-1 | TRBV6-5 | TGTGCCAGCAGTTTAAGCGGCGGCACTGAAGCTTTCTTT | CASSLSGGTEAFF
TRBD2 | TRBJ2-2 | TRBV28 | TGTGCCAGCAGCCGGGCGGGGGGATACACCGGGGAGCTGTTTTTT | CASSRAGGYTGELFF
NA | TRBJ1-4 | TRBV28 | TGTGCCAGCAGTTTATCCCCCGGGGGGAATCCTAATGAAAAACTGTTTTTT | CASSLSPGGNPNEKLFF
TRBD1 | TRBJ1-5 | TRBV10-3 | TGTGCCATCAGTGAGATCGGAGGGGGCGGTCAGCCCCAGCATTTT | CAISEIGGGGQPQHF
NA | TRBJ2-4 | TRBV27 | TGTGCCAGCAGTTTAGGGGGCCATCAGTACTTC | CASSLGGHQYF